Shown below are 18 T cell receptor beta chains from a single sample sequenced in a study of CD8 T cells in cerebrospinal fluid in Alzheimer's disease. TCRdb re-called the 10x single-cell sequencing reads, yielding one record per CDR3 amino acid sequence without DNA. This listing includes around 370 distinct CDR3 sequences. The sample consisted of cerebrospinal fluid. Receptors were obtained from a human donor with mild cognitive impairment.

Considering frequency, this clonotype is medium-sized (0.01 to 0.1%). The chain uses TRBV2 and TRBJ1-1; the D gene TCRdb calls, TRBD1, cannot be checked with no DNA. The V gene's germline CDR1 is SNHLY and CDR2 FYNNEI. This CDR3 comprises 13 residues. The CDR3 sequence is CASNRDGNTEAFF.

The J gene is TRBJ1-2, the V gene TRBV23-1; the TCRdb call, TRBD1, lacks DNA for checking. TRBV23-1 carries the ORF label, with uncertain function. CDR3 length: 18 amino acids. The CDR3 region is CASSQSPGRDRGRCGYTF.

In terms of frequency, this clonotype is large. V usage is TRBV7-3 and J usage is TRBJ2-6; TCRdb picks TRBD2, but there is no DNA to check that call. The germline V gene encodes CDR1 SGHTA and CDR2 FQGTGA. There are 17 residues in the CDR3. This CDR3 is CASSLELGGLAANVLTF. The full variable domain, in which reference TRBV7-3 and TRBJ2-6 provide the parts outside the CDR3, is GAGVSQTPSNKVTEKGKYVELRCDPISGHTALYWYRQSLGQGPEFLIYFQGTGAADDSGLPNDRFFAVRPEGSVSTLKIQRTERGDSAVYLCASSLELGGLAANVLTFGAGSRLTVL.

The chain combines TRBV3-1 with TRBJ2-2; the TCRdb D gene call, TRBD1, has no DNA to confirm it. This CDR3 is built from 17 residues. Germline V CDR1 and CDR2: LGHDT, YNNKEL (reference sequence). Here the CDR3 reads CASSQGRRGTNTGELFF. Full variable domain (outside the CDR3, taken from reference TRBV3-1 and TRBJ2-2): DTAVSQTPKYLVTQMGNDKSIKCEQNLGHDTMYWYKQDSKKFLKIMFSYNNKELIINETVPNRFSPKSPDKAHLNLHINSLELGDSAVYFCASSQGRRGTNTGELFFGEGSRLTVL.

This clonotype shows up as large by frequency. The rearrangement links TRBV7-2 to TRBJ1-2; TCRdb names TRBD1, which stays unverified in the absence of DNA. This CDR3 comprises 13 residues. The germline gives CDR1 SGHTA, CDR2 FQGNSA. Here the CDR3 reads CASSTGTAHGYTF.

This clonotype is large by frequency. V is TRBV11-2 and J is TRBJ1-1; lacking DNA, the TRBD1 call made by TCRdb goes unchecked. This CDR3 spans 15 amino acids. The V gene's germline CDR1 is SGHAT and CDR2 FQNNGV. Here the CDR3 reads CASSRGQGRGTEAFF.

By frequency, this clonotype is medium-sized. The V call is TRBV12-2, the J call TRBJ2-7; the D call of TRBD2 rests on TCRdb alone, since no DNA is present to check it. TRBV12-2 is a pseudogene. The CDR3 length is 14 residues. CDR3 region: CASRLAGLIYEQYF.

This clonotype is classed as large by frequency. This chain joins TRBV10-3 and TRBJ2-1; TCRdb's D call, TRBD2, is unchecked because there is no DNA. The length of the CDR3 is 14 residues. Germline V lookup: CDR1 ENHRY, CDR2 SYGVKD. The CDR3 sequence is CAIGAEALFDEQFF.

Its frequency marks this clonotype as large. CDR3 region: CSAAGQVNYEQYF. This chain links TRBV20-1 with TRBJ2-7; without DNA, the TCRdb call of TRBD1 cannot be checked. CDR3 size: 13 residues. Germline V gene lookup returns CDR1 DFQATT and CDR2 SNEGSKA (reference sequence).

Judged by frequency, this clonotype is large. The chain links TRBV2 to TRBJ2-7; TCRdb's D call of TRBD1 is untestable without DNA. CDR1 SNHLY and CDR2 FYNNEI come from the germline V gene. There are 14 residues in the CDR3. The CDR3 sequence is CASSESPGSWEQYF.

The chain recombines TRBV20-1 with TRBJ2-1; no DNA is available, so the TRBD2 call from TCRdb remains unchecked. Germline lookup yields CDR1 DFQATT and CDR2 SNEGSKA (reference sequence). The CDR3 contains 15 residues. CDR3 sequence reads: CSASGGTSGSYEQFF.

This clonotype is deemed large by its frequency. The CDR3 region is CASSQGTAFSGNTIYF. The V call is TRBV3-1, the J call TRBJ1-3; TCRdb's D call of TRBD1 is untestable without DNA. CDR1 and CDR2 (germline): LGHDT, YNNKEL (reference sequence). The CDR3 extends over 16 amino acids.

According to its frequency, this clonotype is large. V is TRBV3-1 and J is TRBJ2-3. Germline V CDR1 and CDR2: LGHDT, YNNKEL (reference sequence). CDR3 length equals 15 residues. The CDR3 spells CASSQVQAATDTQYF.

This clonotype is deemed medium-sized by its frequency. This chain connects TRBV12-3 or TRBV12-4 to TRBJ1-6; TCRdb designates TRBD1, a call that cannot be tested without DNA. The CDR3 consists of 13 residues. The CDR3 here is CASTEDRGSPLHF.

This clonotype is identified as medium-sized from frequency. This sequence joins TRBV10-3 and TRBJ2-2; TCRdb names TRBD1, which stays unverified in the absence of DNA. CDR1 is ENHRY and CDR2 is SYGVKD in the germline V gene. There are 18 residues in the CDR3. The CDR3 is CAIKGPDRGHLNTGELFF.

This clonotype is identified as large from frequency. V and J are TRBV7-2 and TRBJ2-7; TCRdb outputs TRBD1, but without DNA this stays unchecked. The germline gives CDR1 SGHTA, CDR2 FQGNSA. CDR3 length: 16 amino acids. CDR3 protein: CASSFSRTGISYEQYF.

By frequency, this clonotype registers large. This chain joins TRBV28 and TRBJ1-1; lacking DNA, the TRBD1 call made by TCRdb goes unchecked. Germline CDR1 MDHEN, CDR2 SYDVKM. The CDR3 runs 15 residues. CDR3 protein: CASSPRGGWGTEAFF.

Its frequency marks this clonotype as medium-sized (0.01 to 0.1%). V and J are TRBV27 and TRBJ2-4; TCRdb proposes TRBD2, but this gene call is untestable without DNA. This CDR3 has 17 amino acids. CDR1 and CDR2 (germline): MNHEY, SMNVEV (reference sequence). The CDR3 region is CASSLGGSRVGKNIQYF.